The rows below give T cell receptor beta chains drawn from one sample of a study of cytomegalovirus exposure and HLA in healthy donors. The protocol was immunoSEQ multiplex PCR, while the TCRdb copy is restricted to in-frame clones and leaves out a portion. Among over 200,000 clones listed, more than 70% were seen once. Sample: PBMCs. The receptors here all came from a human donor in good health. Each CDR3 is given with its conserved first and last residue. A D gene is named only where the DNA matches it firmly. Expanded clones are given a class, and other clones once, few, many or no size at all.

16	-	-	TRBJ1-1	TRBV28	TGTGCCAGCAGTGAGGTGGCAGGGTTCATGAACACTGAAGCTTTCTTT	CASSEVAGFMNTEAFF
15	TRBD2	-	TRBJ2-1	TRBV7-9	TGTGCCAGCAGCTTACGGGCTAGCGGGAGTGATGAGCAGTTCTTC	CASSLRASGSDEQFF
13	-	-	TRBJ2-7	TRBV5-1	TGCGCCAGCAGCTTGCGTATCTCCTACGAGCAGTACTTC	CASSLRISYEQYF
15	TRBD2	-	TRBJ2-7	TRBV11-2	TGTGCCAGCAGCCTGGGGGGACTAGGGGTCTACGAGCAGTACTTC	CASSLGGLGVYEQYF
14	-	-	TRBJ1-2	TRBV9	TGTGCCAGCAGCGTAGCAGGGGTTAACTATGGCTACACCTTC	CASSVAGVNYGYTF
18	-	few	TRBJ1-6	TRBV15	TGTGCCACCAGCCCAGACCCGAGGAGGGATGGGTATAATTCACCCCTCCACTTT	CATSPDPRRDGYNSPLHF
14	TRBD2	-	TRBJ2-3	TRBV13	TGTGCCAGCAGAAGAGCGGGAGACACAGATACGCAGTATTTT	CASRRAGDTDTQYF
16	TRBD1	-	TRBJ1-2	TRBV4-1	TGCGCCAGCAGCCAAGTTGGGGTGACAGGGGGATATGGCTACACCTTC	CASSQVGVTGGYGYTF
15	TRBD2	-	TRBJ2-3	TRBV15	TGTGCCACCAGCCCTCGGACTAGCGGGGAGGATACGCAGTATTTT	CATSPRTSGEDTQYF
16	-	-	TRBJ2-1	TRBV27	TGTGCCAGCAGTCTACGCGGCCTGCGGTCCTACAATGAGCAGTTCTTC	CASSLRGLRSYNEQFF
15	-	-	TRBJ2-5	TRBV9	TGTGCCAGCAGCCCAAGACTCAAGCCCCAAGAGACCCAGTACTTC	CASSPRLKPQETQYF
14	TRBD1	once	TRBJ2-7	TRBV28	TGTGCCAGCAGTCTCGGGACAGGGCAGTACGAGCAGTACTTC	CASSLGTGQYEQYF
15	-	-	TRBJ1-1	TRBV5-1	TGCGCCAGCAGGCAACAGGGCCGTGTCGTCGCTGAAGCTTTCTTT	CASRQQGRVVAEAFF
13	-	-	TRBJ1-2	TRBV14	TGTGCCAGCAGCCAAGCAGCTAACTATGGCTACACCTTC	CASSQAANYGYTF
14	-	-	TRBJ1-5	TRBV10-3	TGTGCCATCAGTGGGGGAGGGCTCAATCAGCCCCAGCATTTT	CAISGGGLNQPQHF
15	TRBD1	-	TRBJ2-5	TRBV15	TGTGCCACCAGCAGGGATACAGGGGGCGGGAAGACCCAGTACTTC	CATSRDTGGGKTQYF
17	TRBD2	-	TRBJ2-5	TRBV4-1	TGCGCCAGCAGCCGTATCCTACGGGGGGACTCGAAAGAGACCCAGTACTTC	CASSRILRGDSKETQYF
15	TRBD1	once	TRBJ1-2	TRBV4-3	TGCGCCAGCAGCCAAGATACCGGACAGGGATTCGGCTACACCTTC	CASSQDTGQGFGYTF
13	TRBD2	-	TRBJ2-7	TRBV9	TGTGCCAGCGCGGGACCGGGAGGTTACGAGCAGTACTTC	CASAGPGGYEQYF
12	-	-	TRBJ2-1	TRBV5-6	TGTGCCAGCAGCCGGGACTTCTCTACGCGGTTCTTC	CASSRDFSTRFF
17	TRBD2	-	TRBJ2-1	TRBV4-2	TGTGCCAGCAGCCAAGTAGGGCCGGGAGGGCCCGGCAATGAGCAGTTCTTC	CASSQVGPGGPGNEQFF
13	TRBD2	-	TRBJ2-7	TRBV29-1	TGCAGCGTTGATGGGACTAGCTCCTACGAGCAGTACTTC	CSVDGTSSYEQYF
15	TRBD2	-	TRBJ2-5	TRBV11-2	TGTGCCAGCAGAAGACTAGCGGGAGGACAAGAGACCCAGTACTTC	CASRRLAGGQETQYF
15	-	-	TRBJ2-7	TRBV18	TGTGCCAGCTCGCCTAGTTCGGTTAATCACTACGAGCAGTACTTC	CASSPSSVNHYEQYF
15	-	-	TRBJ2-1	TRBV7-3	TGTGCCAGCAGCTTAGGGAGCCCGCCCTACAATGAGCAGTTCTTC	CASSLGSPPYNEQFF
13	-	-	TRBJ1-4	TRBV5-4	TGTGCCAGCAGCCAGGGTCTCGAAGAAAAACTGTTTTTT	CASSQGLEEKLFF
16	-	-	TRBJ2-7	TRBV7-9	TGTGCCAGCAGCCCCCAGGGCACAGTCGGCCTGGGGGAGCAGTACTTC	CASSPQGTVGLGEQYF
16	TRBD2	few	TRBJ2-1	TRBV9	TGTGCCAGCAGCGCCAAGACTAGCGGGAGGTGGAATGAGCAGTTCTTC	CASSAKTSGRWNEQFF
16	-	-	TRBJ2-7	TRBV7-9	TGTGCCAGCACCCCAGGAGGTGGCCCTAGCTCCTACGAGCAGTACTTC	CASTPGGGPSSYEQYF
14	TRBD1	-	TRBJ2-1	TRBV6-5	TGTGCCAGCAGTTACTTCCTGACAGGGTACGAGCAGTTCTTC	CASSYFLTGYEQFF
19	TRBD1	-	TRBJ2-2	TRBV6-1	TGTGCCAGCAGTGAGACCACATATACCGGGACAGGGGATGTCGGGGAGCTGTTTTTT	CASSETTYTGTGDVGELFF
18	TRBD2	-	TRBJ2-7	TRBV2	TGTGCCAGCAGCCCAAGGGGATCTGGGACTAGCTTCTCCTACGAGCAGTACTTC	CASSPRGSGTSFSYEQYF
18	TRBD1	-	TRBJ2-6	TRBV19	TGTGCCAGTAGTATAGATCCCCCCGGACAGGCTGGGGCCAACGTCCTGACTTTC	CASSIDPPGQAGANVLTF
14	TRBD1	-	TRBJ1-4	TRBV6-1	TGTGCCAGCAGTGATCGGGGCAGGGGGGAAAAACTGTTTTTT	CASSDRGRGEKLFF
15	TRBD1	once	TRBJ1-4	TRBV6-1	TGTGCCAGCACCTCAGGGGGCGCGGGGAGTGAAAAACTGTTTTTT	CASTSGGAGSEKLFF
17	TRBD1	-	TRBJ2-3	TRBV5-4	TGTGCCAGCAGCTTGGAACCCAGGGGGCTCAGCACAGATACGCAGTATTTT	CASSLEPRGLSTDTQYF